This T cell receptor beta chain is from a study of blood T cell repertoires in COVID-19. At the level of the study: The United States, Italy and Spain were the sources of the acute and convalescent COVID-19 samples. Sample material is recorded as cDNA or gDNA derived from T cells, B-cell-depleted T cells, or PBMCs.

In the source study's methods: It was from reference gene primer amplification that nucleated cell counts were estimated. Clones were read by immunoSEQ multiplex PCR, and TCRdb kept only the in-frame ones, dropping some. Clone size and the V and J calls come from that table; the DNA yielded D and trimming. The repertoire includes more than 110,000 clones, just under 90% of them detected once, and about 4.1% sits in the top ten. Sequencing was carried out using peripheral blood. The source of this sequence is a woman aged 35 to 49 with acute or convalescent COVID-19.

For the CDR3, the DNA is TGTGCCAGCAGCTTAAGGAAGGGGCAGCCCCAGCATTTT. Translation gives CASSLRKGQPQHF. This sequence joins TRBV7-2 and TRBJ1-5; a weak D match, TRBD1 (5 bases). Trimming took 2 bases from V and 7 from J, leaving 9 bases between them. CDR1 is SGHTA and CDR2 is FQGNSA in the germline V gene. The CDR3 runs to 13 residues.